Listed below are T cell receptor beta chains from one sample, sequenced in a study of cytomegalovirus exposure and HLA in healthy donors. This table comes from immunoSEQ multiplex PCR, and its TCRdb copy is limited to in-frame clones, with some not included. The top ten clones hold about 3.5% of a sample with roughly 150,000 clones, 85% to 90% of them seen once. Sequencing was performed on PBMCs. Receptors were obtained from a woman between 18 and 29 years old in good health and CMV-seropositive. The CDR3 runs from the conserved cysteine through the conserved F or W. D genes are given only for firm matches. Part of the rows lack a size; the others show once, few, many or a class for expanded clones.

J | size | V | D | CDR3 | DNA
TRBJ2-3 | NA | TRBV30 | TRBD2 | CAWSVLAGYTDTQYF | TGTGCCTGGAGTGTACTAGCGGGGTACACAGATACGCAGTATTTT
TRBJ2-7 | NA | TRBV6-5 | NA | CASSYPGVRNEQYF | TGTGCCAGCAGTTATCCGGGAGTTCGGAACGAGCAGTACTTC
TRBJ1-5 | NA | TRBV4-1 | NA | CASSLREGSNQPQHF | TGCGCCAGCAGCCTTCGGGAAGGTAGCAATCAGCCCCAGCATTTT
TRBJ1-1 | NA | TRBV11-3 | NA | CASSSRTGMNTEAFF | TGTGCCAGCAGCTCCCGAACAGGGATGAACACTGAAGCTTTCTTT
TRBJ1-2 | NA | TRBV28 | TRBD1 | CASGTGALANYGYTF | TGTGCCAGTGGGACAGGGGCCCTAGCTAACTATGGCTACACCTTC
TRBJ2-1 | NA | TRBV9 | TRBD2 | CASSVGFGRDNNEQFF | TGTGCCAGCAGCGTAGGGTTCGGGAGGGATAACAATGAGCAGTTCTTC
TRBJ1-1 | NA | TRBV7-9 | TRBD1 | CASSENPYRHGTGGTEAFF | TGTGCCAGCAGCGAGAACCCCTACAGGCATGGGACAGGGGGAACTGAAGCTTTCTTT
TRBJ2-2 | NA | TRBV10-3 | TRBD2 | CAIMKREGPGTGELFF | TGTGCCATCATGAAGCGGGAGGGCCCGGGGACCGGGGAGCTGTTTTTT
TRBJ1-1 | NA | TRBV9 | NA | CASRAGDTEAFF | TGTGCCAGCAGGGCGGGGGACACTGAAGCTTTCTTT
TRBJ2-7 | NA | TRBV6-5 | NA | CASSYSRAKGEQYF | TGTGCCAGCAGTTACTCGAGGGCAAAGGGCGAGCAGTACTTC
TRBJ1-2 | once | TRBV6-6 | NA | CASSQDGTYGYTF | TGTGCCAGCAGCCAAGACGGGACTTATGGCTACACCTTC
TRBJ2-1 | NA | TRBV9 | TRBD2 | CASSPISGRNNEQFF | TGTGCCAGCAGCCCTATCAGCGGGAGAAACAATGAGCAGTTCTTC
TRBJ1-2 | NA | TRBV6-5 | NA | CASSYGGGDYGYTF | TGTGCCAGCAGTTACGGCGGCGGGGATTATGGCTACACCTTC
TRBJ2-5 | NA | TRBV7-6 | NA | CASSLVVRGQETQYF | TGTGCCAGCAGCTTAGTGGTCCGGGGCCAAGAGACCCAGTACTTC
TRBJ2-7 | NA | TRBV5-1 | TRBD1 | CASSLEGGGLGEQYF | TGCGCCAGCAGCTTGGAAGGGGGCGGCCTTGGCGAGCAGTACTTC
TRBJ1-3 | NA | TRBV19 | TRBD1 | CASSPTGPGNTIYF | TGTGCCAGTAGTCCGACAGGGCCTGGAAACACCATATATTTT
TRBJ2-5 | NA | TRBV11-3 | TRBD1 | CASSSGTGLQETQYF | TGTGCCAGCAGCTCCGGGACAGGTCTCCAAGAGACCCAGTACTTC
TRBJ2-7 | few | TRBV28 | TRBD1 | CASSLGQGATEQYF | TGTGCCAGCAGTTTGGGACAGGGGGCAACCGAGCAGTACTTC
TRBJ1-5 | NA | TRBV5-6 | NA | CASSLAGAQGPQHF | TGTGCCAGCAGCTTGGCTGGGGCCCAGGGGCCCCAGCATTTT
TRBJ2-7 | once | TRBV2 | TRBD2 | CASIREGHDSEQYF | TGTGCCAGCATACGGGAGGGCCATGATAGCGAGCAGTACTTC
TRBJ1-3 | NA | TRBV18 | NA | CASSPSPQRSGNTIYF | TGTGCCAGCTCACCATCGCCTCAGCGCTCTGGAAACACCATATATTTT
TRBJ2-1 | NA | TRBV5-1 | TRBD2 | CASSLGLAENEQFF | TGCGCCAGCAGCTTGGGACTAGCGGAGAATGAGCAGTTCTTC
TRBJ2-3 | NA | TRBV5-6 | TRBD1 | CASSSSRGSFGTDTQYF | TGTGCCAGCAGCTCCTCCAGGGGGTCTTTTGGCACAGATACGCAGTATTTT
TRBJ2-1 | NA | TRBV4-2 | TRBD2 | CASSQDLPGLAGGISYNEQFF | TGTGCCAGCAGCCAAGATCTCCCGGGACTAGCGGGAGGGATCTCCTACAATGAGCAGTTCTTC
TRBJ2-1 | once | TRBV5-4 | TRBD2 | CASSSLAGGDNEQFF | TGTGCCAGCAGCTCACTAGCGGGAGGAGACAATGAGCAGTTCTTC
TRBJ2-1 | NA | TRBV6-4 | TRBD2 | CASSDRLAWGEQFF | TGTGCCAGCAGTGACCGACTAGCGTGGGGTGAGCAGTTCTTC
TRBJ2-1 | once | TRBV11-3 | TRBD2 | CASSPGLAGHSYNEQFF | TGTGCCAGCAGCCCAGGACTAGCGGGACACTCCTACAATGAGCAGTTCTTC
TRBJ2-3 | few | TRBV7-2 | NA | CASSLTSRPSTDTQYF | TGTGCCAGCAGCTTAACCTCGCGGCCTAGCACAGATACGCAGTATTTT
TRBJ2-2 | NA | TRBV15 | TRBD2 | CATSSRGERGTGELFF | TGTGCCACCAGCAGCAGAGGGGAGCGGGGCACCGGGGAGCTGTTTTTT
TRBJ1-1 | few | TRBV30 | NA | CAWSKGDTEAFF | TGTGCCTGGAGTAAGGGGGACACTGAAGCTTTCTTT
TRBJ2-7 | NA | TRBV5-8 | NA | CASSFNRNYEQYF | TGTGCCAGCAGCTTTAACAGAAACTACGAGCAGTACTTC
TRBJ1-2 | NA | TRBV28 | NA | CASSGWAPGQFYGYTF | TGTGCCAGCAGTGGATGGGCCCCAGGGCAGTTCTATGGCTACACCTTC
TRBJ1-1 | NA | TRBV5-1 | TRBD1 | CASSLRTGALNTEAFF | TGCGCCAGCAGCCTTAGGACAGGGGCCTTGAACACTGAAGCTTTCTTT
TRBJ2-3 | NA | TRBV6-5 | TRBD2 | CASSYRSGSTDTQYF | TGTGCCAGCAGTTACCGTAGCGGGAGCACAGATACGCAGTATTTT
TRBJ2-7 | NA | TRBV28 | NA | CASSLGGSRYEQYF | TGTGCCAGCAGTTTAGGAGGGAGCCGCTACGAGCAGTACTTC
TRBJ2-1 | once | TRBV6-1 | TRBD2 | CASILAGIYNEQFF | TGTGCCAGCATACTAGCGGGGATCTACAATGAGCAGTTCTTC
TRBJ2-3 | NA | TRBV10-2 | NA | CASSVGHADTQYF | TGCGCCAGCAGTGTCGGTCATGCGGATACGCAGTATTTT
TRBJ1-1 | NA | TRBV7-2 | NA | CASSWTLGTEAFF | TGTGCCAGCAGCTGGACTCTTGGGACTGAAGCTTTCTTT
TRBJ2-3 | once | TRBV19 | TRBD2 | CASRVAGGENTQYF | TGTGCCAGCCGAGTAGCGGGAGGTGAGAATACGCAGTATTTT
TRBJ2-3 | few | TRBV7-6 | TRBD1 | CASSPMTGSDTQYF | TGTGCCAGCAGTCCTATGACAGGGAGCGATACGCAGTATTTT
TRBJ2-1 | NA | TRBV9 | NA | CASSVNVGVLNNEQFF | TGTGCCAGCAGCGTAAATGTGGGAGTGTTAAACAATGAGCAGTTCTTC
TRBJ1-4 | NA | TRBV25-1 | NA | CASSESLGGLLEKLFF | TGTGCCAGCAGTGAATCCCTAGGAGGACTTCTTGAAAAACTGTTTTTT
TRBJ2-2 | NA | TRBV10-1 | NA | CASSDPLARELFF | TGCGCCAGCAGTGACCCACTAGCTAGGGAGCTGTTTTTT
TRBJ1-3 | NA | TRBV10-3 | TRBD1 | CASSGQGVSGNTIYF | TGTGCCAGCTCCGGACAGGGAGTCTCTGGAAACACCATATATTTT
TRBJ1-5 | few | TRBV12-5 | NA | CASLESGIAQPQHF | TGTGCTAGCCTAGAGTCAGGGATAGCCCAGCCCCAGCATTTT
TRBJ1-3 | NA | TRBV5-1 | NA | CASSLEGGAGNTIYF | TGCGCCAGCAGCTTGGAAGGTGGAGCTGGAAACACCATATATTTT
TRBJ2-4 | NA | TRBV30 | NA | CAWSVWRLAKNIQYF | TGTGCCTGGAGTGTATGGAGACTAGCCAAAAACATTCAGTACTTC
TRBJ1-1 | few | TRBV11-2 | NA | CASSLTPGITEAFF | TGTGCCAGCAGCTTAACCCCAGGGATTACTGAAGCTTTCTTT
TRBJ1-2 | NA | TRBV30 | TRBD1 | CAWSTGEGGYTF | TGTGCCTGGAGTACAGGGGAAGGTGGCTACACCTTC
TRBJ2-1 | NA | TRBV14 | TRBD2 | CASSQDSGRLSGNEQFF | TGTGCCAGCAGCCAAGATAGCGGGAGGTTAAGCGGCAATGAGCAGTTCTTC
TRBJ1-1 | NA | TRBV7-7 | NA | CASSFGENTEAFF | TGTGCCAGCAGCTTCGGAGAAAACACTGAAGCTTTCTTT
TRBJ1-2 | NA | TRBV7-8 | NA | CASSPRTAPYGYTF | TGTGCCAGCAGCCCCCGGACAGCTCCCTATGGCTACACCTTC